The TCR beta chain described here comes from a study of monozygotic twins with cystic fibrosis. Study-wide points: Clonality was generally low (median about 0.0097), higher in the most severe patients. Shared CDR3 numbers were not associated with age, concordance or severity.

Clones were read by immunoSEQ multiplex PCR, and TCRdb kept only the in-frame ones, dropping some. Of roughly 30,000 clones in the sample, about 92% were seen once. In germline, CDR1 is MNHEY, CDR2 SVGAGI. Trimming left V 6 bases short and J 2 bases short, with 10 bases between. The CDR3 sequence is 14 residues long. Of note for this clone: Its cognate antigen is unknown.

J is TRBJ2-2 and V is TRBV6-5; D is possibly TRBD1 (6 bases). Sequenced sample: blood. The receptor was derived from a girl aged 2 to 9 with cystic fibrosis. The DNA for the CDR3 is TGTGCCAGCAGAAGGACAGTTAACACCGGGGAGCTGTTTTTT. Residues: CASRRTVNTGELFF.